The 21 T cell receptor beta chains listed next were all sequenced from one sample in a study of T cell responses to AZD1222 COVID-19 vaccine. The repertoire was sequenced with immunoSEQ multiplex PCR; TCRdb's copy has only in-frame clones and lacks some. The table has roughly 99,000 clones, 75% to 90% seen once. The input for sequencing was peripheral blood, taken on day 0 of AZD1222 vaccination. These receptors were collected from an adult in good health.

This chain joins TRBV5-5 and TRBJ1-5; D ambiguous. The germline V gene has CDR1 SGHKS and CDR2 YYEKEE (reference sequence). This CDR3 region has 15 residues. The V gene lost 0 bases and the J gene lost 4 bases, with 11 bases spanning the gap. The DNA of the CDR3 is TGTGCCAGCAGCTTGGGTCCTAGGGCGAATCAGCCCCAGCATTTT. It translates to CASSLGPRANQPQHF.

The chain carries TRBV27 and TRBJ1-2; 7 bases map to TRBD1. The germline CDR1 and CDR2 sequences are MNHEY and SMNVEV (reference sequence). V lost 5 bases, J lost 8 bases, and 17 bases stayed unmatched. The CDR3 runs to 16 residues. CDR3 sequence: CASSKTAAPGQRGYTF. The CDR3 nucleotides are TGTGCCAGCAGTAAAACCGCTGCCCCGGGACAGAGGGGCTACACCTTC.

Here the CDR3 DNA reads TGTGCCAGCAGTTGGGCACAGGGGGGGACTGAAGCTTTCTTT. This gives the protein CASSWAQGGTEAFF. The chain employs TRBV27 and TRBJ1-1, with 8 bases identical to TRBD1. CDR3 length: 14 amino acids. CDR1 is MNHEY and CDR2 is SMNVEV in the germline V gene (reference sequence). Losses at the gene ends were 4 bases for V and 5 bases for J; bases not matched to a gene: 6.

This chain uses TRBV6-2 or TRBV6-3 with TRBJ1-1; a weak D match, TRBD1 (5 bases). Trimming removed 2 bases from V and 3 bases from J, with 16 bases in between. CDR1 is MNHEY and CDR2 is SVGEGT in the germline V gene. The CDR3 is made up of 16 amino acids. This CDR3 is CASSYGPGLGDTEAFF. CDR3 nucleotide sequence: TGTGCCAGCAGTTACGGACCAGGGCTTGGGGACACTGAAGCTTTCTTT.

As regards this clone: Additional DNA sequences in this sample encode the identical CDR3. J is TRBJ2-7 and V is TRBV15, with a possible D match to TRBD2 (5 bases). The germline CDR1 and CDR2 sequences are LNHNV and YYDKDF (reference sequence). The CDR3 is made up of 13 amino acids. V shed 0 bases and J shed 4 bases, with 7 bases lying between them. CDR3 in DNA: TGTGCCACCAGCAGAGATCGAGGGTACGAGCAGTACTTC. Its protein product is CATSRDRGYEQYF.

The chain recombines TRBV6-5 with TRBJ2-7, with 14 nucleotides matching TRBD2. CDR3 length: 14 amino acids. Germline V gives CDR1 MNHEY, CDR2 SVGAGI. After removal of 5 bases from V and 7 bases from J, the junction contained 4 bases not matched to a gene. CDR3 region: CASSPRTSGGEQYF. CDR3 DNA sequence: TGTGCCAGCAGTCCCAGGACTAGCGGGGGGGAGCAGTACTTC.

The V call is TRBV27, the J call TRBJ1-1; D is perhaps TRBD1 (5 bases). V was pared by 8 bases and J by 4 bases, with 11 bases between. The CDR3 contains 12 residues. Germline V gene data show CDR1 as MNHEY and CDR2 as SMNVEV (reference sequence). The CDR3 DNA reads TGTGCCAGCGGACCTGGGGGCACTGAAGCTTTCTTT. It codes for CASGPGGTEAFF.

In its sample, this clone was seen once. The rearrangement links TRBV30 to TRBJ1-2; weak D call: TRBD1 (5 bases). Germline loops: CDR1 GTSNPN, CDR2 SVGIG (reference sequence). Between the trimmed V and J ends, which lost 5 bases and 3 bases, there was a span of 16 bases. The CDR3 sequence is 14 residues long. The chain's CDR3 is CAWLGEGSHYGYTF. The CDR3 nucleotides are TGTGCCTGGCTGGGGGAGGGTTCGCACTATGGCTACACCTTC.

The chain couples TRBV9 to TRBJ1-5; D remains ambiguous. Germline V CDR1 and CDR2: SGDLS, YYNGEE. The CDR3 sequence is 13 residues long. V was pared by 3 bases and J by 4 bases, with 8 bases between. Here the CDR3 reads CASSGHGNQPQHF. DNA of the CDR3: TGTGCCAGCAGCGGTCACGGGAATCAGCCCCAGCATTTT.

The CDR3 loop reads CASSLTLAEETQYF. CDR3 DNA: TGTGCCAGCAGCTTAACCCTGGCGGAAGAGACCCAGTACTTC. J is TRBJ2-5 and V is TRBV7-9; D gene unclear. This CDR3 has 14 residues. CDR1 and CDR2 from the germline V gene are SEHNR and FQNEAQ (reference sequence). Trimming shortened V by 2 bases and J by 3 bases, and 10 bases separated the two germline ends. The variable domain in full, with the rest retrieved from reference TRBV7-9 and TRBJ2-5, is DTGVSQNPRHKITKRGQNVTFRCDPISEHNRLYWYRQTLGQGPEFLTYFQNEAQLEKSRLLSDRFSAERPKGSFSTLEIQRTEQGDSAMYLCASSLTLAEETQYFGPGTRLLVL.

This clone was seen a single time. The chain joins TRBV15 to TRBJ2-3, with TRBD2 matching over 10 bases. Germline V gives CDR1 LNHNV, CDR2 YYDKDF (reference sequence). The CDR3 has 17 residues. V was clipped by 8 bases and J by 0 bases; unmatched bases: 11. CDR3 region: CATGALAGGTSTDTQYF. The CDR3 bases are TGTGCCACCGGCGCGTTAGCGGGAGGAACTAGCACAGATACGCAGTATTTT.

This rearrangement joins TRBV30 to TRBJ1-1; D ambiguous. Trimming cost V 4 bases and J 5 bases, with 8 bases left between them. In germline, CDR1 is GTSNPN, CDR2 SVGIG (reference sequence). The CDR3 runs 11 residues. The CDR3 sequence: CAWMSGTEAFF. CDR3 DNA sequence: TGTGCCTGGATGTCAGGAACTGAAGCTTTCTTT.

This chain uses TRBV4-2 with TRBJ2-7, with D tentatively TRBD2 (6 bases). This CDR3 spans 13 amino acids. V was shortened by 1 base and J by 6 bases, with 10 bases between the two germline ends. The germline V gene encodes CDR1 LGHNA and CDR2 YNFKEQ. CDR3 sequence: CASSQAGALEQYF. Written as DNA, the CDR3 is TGTGCCAGCAGCCAAGCGGGAGCCCTCGAGCAGTACTTC.

The rearrangement links TRBV7-9 to TRBJ1-2; D is unresolved. The CDR3 consists of 15 residues. Germline V gene lookup returns CDR1 SEHNR and CDR2 FQNEAQ (reference sequence). V gave up 2 bases and J gave up 8 bases, with 18 bases separating them. CDR3: CASSLSRSGWQGYTF. The CDR3 DNA sequence: TGTGCCAGCAGCTTAAGCCGGTCAGGTTGGCAGGGCTACACCTTC.

V and J are TRBV7-9 and TRBJ1-4; D uncertain. Per the germline V gene, CDR1 is SEHNR and CDR2 is FQNEAQ (reference sequence). V was shortened by 1 base and J by 2 bases, with 11 bases between the two germline ends. The CDR3 sequence is 16 residues long. The CDR3 is CASSLVLSVTNEKLFF. CDR3 DNA sequence: TGTGCCAGCAGCTTAGTTTTGTCAGTCACTAATGAAAAACTGTTTTTT.

J is TRBJ2-1 and V is TRBV11-2; 7 nucleotides agree with TRBD2. The V segment lost 6 bases and the J segment 6 bases; nucleotides outside the gene matches: 11. CDR1 is SGHAT, CDR2 FQNNGV, per germline. This CDR3 region has 15 residues. The CDR3 loop reads CASRGGGSKLNEQFF. In DNA form, the CDR3 reads TGTGCCAGCAGGGGAGGCGGGAGCAAACTCAATGAGCAGTTCTTC. Based on the CDR3 plus reference TRBV11-2 and TRBJ2-1, the full variable domain is EAGVAQSPRYKIIEKRQSVAFWCNPISGHATLYWYQQILGQGPKLLIQFQNNGVVDDSQLPKDRFSAERLKGVDSTLKIQPAKLEDSAVYLCASRGGGSKLNEQFFGPGTRLTVL.

In this sample, this clone turned up once. This chain connects TRBV14 to TRBJ2-4; 11 bases agree with TRBD1. V lost 4 bases to trimming and J lost 8 bases; unmatched junction nucleotides: 10. This CDR3 is 16 amino acids long. The germline V gene has CDR1 SGHDN and CDR2 FVKESK. In DNA, the CDR3 is TGTGCCAGCAGCCCCACCACCTGGGACAGGGGGGACATTCAGTACTTC. Encoded protein: CASSPTTWDRGDIQYF.

V is TRBV9 and J is TRBJ2-5; TRBD1 matches at 10 bases. The ends lost 0 bases at V and 3 bases at J; junction bases unmatched: 2. This CDR3 spans 15 amino acids. Germline V gene lookup returns CDR1 SGDLS and CDR2 YYNGEE. The CDR3 DNA follows: TGTGCCAGCAGCGTAGCCGGGACAGGGGAAGAGACCCAGTACTTC. This translates into CASSVAGTGEETQYF.

The chain uses TRBV6-5 and TRBJ2-7; D is unresolved. The CDR3 has 13 residues. Deletions cut 8 bases from V and 0 bases from J, with 11 bases between. Germline CDR1 and CDR2: MNHEY and SVGAGI. The CDR3 sequence is CASYSLSSYEQYF. CDR3 DNA sequence: TGTGCCAGCTATTCTCTGAGCTCCTACGAGCAGTACTTC.

The rearrangement links TRBV29-1 to TRBJ2-3, with D possibly being TRBD1 (6 bases). V lost 0 bases to trimming and J lost 4 bases, with 17 bases between them. The CDR3 covers 16 residues. Germline V gene sequence: CDR1 SQVTM, CDR2 ANQGSEA. CDR3 nucleotide sequence: TGCAGCGTTGAAGAACAGGGTAGGGGGACCGCAGATACGCAGTATTTT. Protein: CSVEEQGRGTADTQYF.

The CDR3 here is CAWNYRGYGEQYF. The CDR3 DNA sequence: TGTGCCTGGAACTACAGGGGGTACGGCGAGCAGTACTTC. The chain uses TRBV30 and TRBJ2-7, with 8 nucleotides matching TRBD1. The germline CDR1 and CDR2 sequences are GTSNPN and SVGIG (reference sequence). The CDR3 length is 13 residues. The J segment lost 6 bases and the V segment lost 4 bases, leaving 8 bases of the junction unmatched. Full variable domain (rest looked up from reference TRBV30 and TRBJ2-7): SQTIHQWPATLVQPVGSPLSLECTVEGTSNPNLYWYRQAAGRGLQLLFYSVGIGQISSEVPQNLSASRPQDRQFILSSKKLLLSDSGFYLCAWNYRGYGEQYFGPGTRLTVT.